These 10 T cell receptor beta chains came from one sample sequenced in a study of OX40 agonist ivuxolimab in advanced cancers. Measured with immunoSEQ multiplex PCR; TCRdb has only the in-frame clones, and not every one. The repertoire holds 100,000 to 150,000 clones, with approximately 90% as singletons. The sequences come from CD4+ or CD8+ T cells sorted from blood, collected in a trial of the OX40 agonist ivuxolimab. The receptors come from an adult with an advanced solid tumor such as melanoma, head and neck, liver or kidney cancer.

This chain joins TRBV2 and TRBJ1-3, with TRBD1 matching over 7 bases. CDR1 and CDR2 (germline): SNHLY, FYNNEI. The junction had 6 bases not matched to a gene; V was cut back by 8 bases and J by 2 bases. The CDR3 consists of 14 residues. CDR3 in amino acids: CASLQGITGNTIYF. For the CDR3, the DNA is TGTGCCAGCTTACAGGGGATCACTGGAAACACCATATATTTT.

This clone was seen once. The CDR3 nucleotides are TGCGCCAGCAGCAGGATGACAGGGGCTCGCAACGAGCAGTACTTC. Translation: CASSRMTGARNEQYF. The chain joins TRBV5-1 to TRBJ2-7; TRBD1 agrees at 8 bases. There are 15 residues in the CDR3. Germline loops: CDR1 SGHRS, CDR2 YFSETQ. The J segment lost 5 bases and the V segment lost 4 bases, leaving 11 bases of the junction unmatched.

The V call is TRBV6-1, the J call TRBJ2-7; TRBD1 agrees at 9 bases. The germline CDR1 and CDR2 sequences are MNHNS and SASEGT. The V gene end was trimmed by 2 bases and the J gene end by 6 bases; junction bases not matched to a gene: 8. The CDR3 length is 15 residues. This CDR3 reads CASSEPGQGSPEQYF. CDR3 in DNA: TGTGCCAGCAGTGAACCGGGACAGGGCAGTCCCGAGCAGTACTTC.

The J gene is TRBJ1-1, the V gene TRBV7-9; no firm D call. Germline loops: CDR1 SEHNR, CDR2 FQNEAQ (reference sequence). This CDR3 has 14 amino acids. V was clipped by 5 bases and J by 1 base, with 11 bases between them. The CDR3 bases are TGTGCCAGCAGCGAAGGGCACAGGAACACTGAAGCTTTCTTT. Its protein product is CASSEGHRNTEAFF. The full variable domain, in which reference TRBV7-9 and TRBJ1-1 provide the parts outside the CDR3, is DTGVSQNPRHKITKRGQNVTFRCDPISEHNRLYWYRQTLGQGPEFLTYFQNEAQLEKSRLLSDRFSAERPKGSFSTLEIQRTEQGDSAMYLCASSEGHRNTEAFFGQGTRLTVV.

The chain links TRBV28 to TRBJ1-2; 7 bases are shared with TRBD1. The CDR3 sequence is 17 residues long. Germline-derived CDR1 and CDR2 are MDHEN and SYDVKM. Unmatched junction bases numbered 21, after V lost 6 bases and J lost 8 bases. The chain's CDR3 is CASSRRQGGGIFSGYTF. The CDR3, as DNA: TGTGCCAGCAGCCGGCGACAGGGAGGGGGGATATTTTCGGGCTACACCTTC.

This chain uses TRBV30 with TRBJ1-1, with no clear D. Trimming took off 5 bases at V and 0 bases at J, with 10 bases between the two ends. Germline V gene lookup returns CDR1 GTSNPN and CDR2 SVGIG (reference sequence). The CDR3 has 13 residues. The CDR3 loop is CAWGLSVNTEAFF. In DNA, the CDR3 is TGTGCCTGGGGACTGTCGGTGAACACTGAAGCTTTCTTT.

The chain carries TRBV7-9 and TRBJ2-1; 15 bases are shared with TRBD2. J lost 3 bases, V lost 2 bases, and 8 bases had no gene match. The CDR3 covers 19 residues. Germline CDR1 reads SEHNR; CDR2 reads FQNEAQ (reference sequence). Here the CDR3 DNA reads TGTGCCAGCAGCTTAAGACGGACTAGCGGGAGGGCCGTCTACAATGAGCAGTTCTTC. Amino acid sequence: CASSLRRTSGRAVYNEQFF.

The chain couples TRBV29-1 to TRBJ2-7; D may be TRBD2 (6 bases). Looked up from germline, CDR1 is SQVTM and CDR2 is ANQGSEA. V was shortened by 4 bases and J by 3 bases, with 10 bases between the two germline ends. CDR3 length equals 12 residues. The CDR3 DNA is TGCAGCGTTGTCTGGGGGGTCTACGAGCAGTACTTC. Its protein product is CSVVWGVYEQYF.

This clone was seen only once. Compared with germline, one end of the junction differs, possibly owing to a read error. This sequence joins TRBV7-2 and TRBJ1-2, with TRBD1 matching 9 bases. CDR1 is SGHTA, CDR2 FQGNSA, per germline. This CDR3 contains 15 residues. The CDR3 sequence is CASSSAKQGANGYIF. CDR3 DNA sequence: TGTGCCAGCAGCTCAGCTAAACAGGGGGCTAATGGCTACATCTTC.

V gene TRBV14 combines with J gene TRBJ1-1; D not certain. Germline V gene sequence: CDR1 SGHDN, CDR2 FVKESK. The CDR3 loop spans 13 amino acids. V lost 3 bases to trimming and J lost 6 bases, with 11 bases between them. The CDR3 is CASSHRSVPEAFF. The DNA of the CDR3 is TGTGCCAGCAGCCATCGCTCAGTCCCTGAAGCTTTCTTT.